This T cell receptor (beta chain) was recovered during a study of T cell responses to AZD1222 COVID-19 vaccine. The data were produced by immunoSEQ multiplex PCR, yet TCRdb's version contains in-frame clones alone and is incomplete. This repertoire shows 150,000 to 200,000 clones, roughly nine tenths found once; its top ten account for roughly 0.98%. Study-wide findings and caveats: The sample set comprised mostly white British donors with more females, and clonal diversity was possibly underestimated. Scientists sampled the repertoires only once the peak T cell response had passed.

On this clone itself: What it recognizes is unknown.

This CDR3 has 13 residues. Trimming pared 3 bases from V and 8 bases from J, leaving 10 bases between. The sequencing used peripheral blood, collected 28 days after the second AZD1222 dose. The chain uses TRBV12-3 or TRBV12-4 and TRBJ2-2; D remains unclear. This receptor was identified in an adult who received the AZD1222 COVID-19 vaccine. As DNA, the CDR3 is TGTGCCAGCAGTTTGGACGGTTGGGGGGAGCTGTTTTTT. This encodes CASSLDGWGELFF.